This T cell receptor (beta chain) was identified in a study of blood T cell repertoires in COVID-19. About the research overall: Some COVID-19 samples were acute and others convalescent; all came from the United States, Italy and Spain. PBMCs, B-cell-depleted T cells, or T cells were the source of the cDNA or gDNA that made up the material.

A few counts support this clone. Per the study methods: Amplification of reference gene primers provided the estimated nucleated cell counts. Measured with immunoSEQ multiplex PCR; TCRdb has only the in-frame clones, and not every one. From that table come the V and J calls and clone size; the DNA was used to work out D and trimming. The sample records over 45,000 clones, roughly 83% being singletons. With 2 bases clipped from V and 3 bases from J, the junction kept 7 bases outside the gene matches. The CDR3 is 16 amino acids. Per germline, CDR1 SGHDT and CDR2 YYEEEE. The TCR sequence derives from a man aged 45-65 years with active COVID-19. V is TRBV5-6 and J is TRBJ1-5, with TRBD1 matching over 8 bases. Input material: peripheral blood. This CDR3 reads CASSLAGQVINQPQHF. Here the CDR3 DNA reads TGTGCCAGCAGCTTAGCGGGACAGGTAATCAATCAGCCCCAGCATTTT.